This is a list of T cell receptor beta chains from one sample in a study of blood T cell repertoires in COVID-19. TCRdb's copy holds only in-frame clones and misses some; the assay was immunoSEQ multiplex PCR. The table shows almost 200,000 clones, with about nine tenths occurring only once. The sequenced sample was peripheral blood. The source of these receptors is a woman between 65 and 79 years old with acute or convalescent COVID-19. Both conserved end residues are part of each CDR3. The D gene is left open where the match is weak. Some rows have no size entry. The others give once, few or many, or a class for an expanded clone.

size	D	J	V	length	DNA	CDR3
.	TRBD2	TRBJ2-1	TRBV6-5	15	TGTGCCAGCAGACCTACTAGCGGGCCCTACAATGAGCAGTTCTTC	CASRPTSGPYNEQFF
few	TRBD1	TRBJ2-7	TRBV2	13	TGTGCCAGCAGTGAACGGACAGGGAACGAGCAGTACTTC	CASSERTGNEQYF
.	.	TRBJ2-2	TRBV3-1/TRBV3-2	14	TGTGCCAGCAGCCAAGATACACGGGCCGGGGAGCTGTTTTTT	CASSQDTRAGELFF
.	.	TRBJ1-4	TRBV5-1	14	TGCGCCAGCAGCTTGGCAGGGGCGGGTGAAAAACTGTTTTTT	CASSLAGAGEKLFF
once	.	TRBJ2-5	TRBV3-1/TRBV3-2	14	TGTGCCAGCAGCCAAGATGGCCAGTACGAGACCCAGTACTTC	CASSQDGQYETQYF
.	.	TRBJ2-3	TRBV3-1/TRBV3-2	13	TGTGCCAGCAGCCGCGTCATCACAGATACGCAGTATTTT	CASSRVITDTQYF
.	.	TRBJ1-1	TRBV3-1/TRBV3-2	13	TGTGCCAGCAGCCAAGTGGCGGGTCCTGAAGCTTTCTTT	CASSQVAGPEAFF
.	.	TRBJ2-3	TRBV19	15	TGTGCCAGTAGTCCCCGACAAAGTTACACAGATACGCAGTATTTT	CASSPRQSYTDTQYF
once	.	TRBJ2-1	TRBV6-1	16	TGTGCCAGCAGTGAAGGCGCGGTTGGTGGGTTAACAGGGCAGTTCTTC	CASSEGAVGGLTGQFF
.	.	TRBJ1-3	TRBV5-1	14	TGCGCCAGCAGCTGGGGGGACTCTGGAAACACCATATATTTT	CASSWGDSGNTIYF
.	.	TRBJ1-1	TRBV19	13	TGTGCCAGTAGTAGGGAGGTTTACACTGAAGCTTTCTTT	CASSREVYTEAFF
.	TRBD2	TRBJ2-2	TRBV5-1	15	TGCGCCAGCAGCTTAGCGGGAGCGAACACCGGGGAGCTGTTTTTT	CASSLAGANTGELFF
once	TRBD1	TRBJ1-2	TRBV23-1	19	TGCGCCAGCAGTCCTCTCCCTCCGGGACAGGGGGCCGTTGGCTATGGCTACACCTTC	CASSPLPPGQGAVGYGYTF
.	.	TRBJ2-3	TRBV5-1	14	TGCGCCAGCAGCTCCGGGGTTATCACAGATACGCAGTATTTT	CASSSGVITDTQYF
.	.	TRBJ1-3	TRBV14	15	TGTGCCAGCAGCCAACGTGGGACACTAGGAAACACCATATATTTT	CASSQRGTLGNTIYF
once	.	TRBJ2-7	TRBV7-8	14	TGTGCCAGCAGCCGTGGACAGAGCCCTTACGAGCAGTACTTC	CASSRGQSPYEQYF
.	.	TRBJ2-7	TRBV19	13	TGTGCCAGTAGTATTGCAGGGTTGGACGAGCAGTACTTC	CASSIAGLDEQYF
.	.	TRBJ1-5	TRBV7-6	16	TGTGCCAGCAGCCCCGAGACAGGTATAAGCAATCAGCCCCAGCATTTT	CASSPETGISNQPQHF
.	TRBD1	TRBJ1-3	TRBV7-2	13	TGTGCCAGCAGCCACGGACAGGGGAACACCATATATTTT	CASSHGQGNTIYF
.	TRBD1	TRBJ1-5	TRBV2	14	TGTGCCAGCAGTCGACAGGGAAGCAATCAGCCCCAGCATTTT	CASSRQGSNQPQHF
few	.	TRBJ2-3	TRBV5-1	14	TGCGCCAGCAGCCCGTCGGGGGGCGAGGATACGCAGTATTTT	CASSPSGGEDTQYF
few	.	TRBJ1-1	TRBV20-1	11	TGCAGTGGGGCCCGCGGGTTGCAAGCTTTCTTT	CSGARGLQAFF
.	TRBD2	TRBJ2-3	TRBV9	18	TGTGCCAGCAGCGAAAGAACTAGCGGGAGGATGCAGGCAGATACGCAGTATTTT	CASSERTSGRMQADTQYF
.	.	TRBJ1-2	TRBV7-2	14	TGTGCCAGCAGCTTATATGGTGGGCAGTATGGCTACACCTTC	CASSLYGGQYGYTF
.	.	TRBJ2-1	TRBV5-1	14	TGCGCCAGCAGCTTGGGAGGACAGCAGAATGAGCAGTTCTTC	CASSLGGQQNEQFF
.	.	TRBJ1-2	TRBV4-2	16	TGTGCCAGCAGCCAGAATACGGGTCAGCTTTGGTATGGCTACACCTTC	CASSQNTGQLWYGYTF
.	.	TRBJ1-5	TRBV10-3	14	TGTGCCATCAGTGAATCGGGGAACACTCAGCCCCAGCATTTT	CAISESGNTQPQHF
.	TRBD1	TRBJ1-2	TRBV11-2	17	TGTGCCAGCAGTTGGGGGACAGGGGTAGGAGCTAACTATGGCTACACCTTC	CASSWGTGVGANYGYTF
.	TRBD1	TRBJ1-1	TRBV11-2	15	TGTGCCAGCAGCGGCCGGGACAGGGCTGGAACTGAAGCTTTCTTT	CASSGRDRAGTEAFF
.	TRBD1	TRBJ1-2	TRBV3-1/TRBV3-2	14	TGTGCCAGCAGCGACAGGGGGCAGGAATATGGCTACACCTTC	CASSDRGQEYGYTF
.	.	TRBJ1-2	TRBV4-1	12	TGCGCCAGCAGCCAAGCGAACTATGGCTACACCTTC	CASSQANYGYTF
.	.	TRBJ2-3	TRBV3-1/TRBV3-2	16	TGTGCCAGCAGTTTAAAGACAGGTTCGAAAAAAGATACGCAGTATTTT	CASSLKTGSKKDTQYF
once	.	TRBJ2-2	TRBV9	13	TGTGCCAGCAGCGCCCTAATCACCGGGGAGCTGTTTTTT	CASSALITGELFF
.	TRBD1	TRBJ2-5	TRBV6-5	15	TGTGCCAGCAGGATGGGACAGGGGGTCGGAGAGACCCAGTACTTC	CASRMGQGVGETQYF
.	.	TRBJ2-4	TRBV14	14	TGTGCCAGCAGCCAGGCGGGAGCCAAAAACATTCAGTACTTC	CASSQAGAKNIQYF
.	TRBD1	TRBJ1-2	TRBV5-1	17	TGCGCCAGCAGCCAACTCCGACAGGGCCCTCGAAACTATGGCTACACCTTC	CASSQLRQGPRNYGYTF
.	TRBD1	TRBJ1-4	TRBV5-4	14	TGTGCCAGCAGTCGGACAGGTCATAATGAAAAACTGTTTTTT	CASSRTGHNEKLFF
once	.	TRBJ1-2	TRBV25-1	14	TGTGCCAGCAGTGAATCCATACGGGTGTCTGGCTACACCTTC	CASSESIRVSGYTF
.	TRBD1	TRBJ2-1	TRBV3-1/TRBV3-2	16	TGTGCCAGCAGCCCCGATCGGACAGGGTTTCTGAATGAGCAGTTCTTC	CASSPDRTGFLNEQFF
.	TRBD1	TRBJ1-4	TRBV2	13	TGTGCCAGCTTAGACAGGGGGTTTGAAAAACTGTTTTTT	CASLDRGFEKLFF
.	TRBD1	TRBJ1-4	TRBV7-2	16	TGTGCCAGCAGCTTAGCAGCCGGGACAGGGGGCGAAAAACTGTTTTTT	CASSLAAGTGGEKLFF
.	TRBD1	TRBJ1-1	TRBV7-2	14	TGTGCCAGCAGCCAGGGGGTCCGGGGCACTGAAGCTTTCTTT	CASSQGVRGTEAFF
.	TRBD1	TRBJ1-1	TRBV20-1	11	TGCAGTGCCGCGCCGACAGGGACAACTTTCTTT	CSAAPTGTTFF
.	.	TRBJ2-1	TRBV3-1/TRBV3-2	14	TGTGCCAGCAGCCATTCGCTAAAGGGGAATGAGCAGTTCTTC	CASSHSLKGNEQFF
.	.	TRBJ1-1	TRBV11-3	13	TGTGCCAGCAGCCCCGGAGCGAACACTGAAGCTTTCTTT	CASSPGANTEAFF
.	TRBD1	TRBJ1-5	TRBV7-2	14	TGTGCCAGCAGCTCTCGACAGGGACCCCAGCCCCAGCATTTT	CASSSRQGPQPQHF